The clone carrying this TCR beta chain is a singleton in its sample. The data originate from a study of control samples from healthy donors and cancer patients. CDR1 is SGHTS and CDR2 is YDEGEE in the germline V gene. V shed 2 bases and J shed 0 bases, with 12 bases lying between them. The CDR3 extends over 15 amino acids. Produced via immunoSEQ multiplex PCR; TCRdb's table is partial and in-frame only. The sample includes 90,000 to 100,000 clones, 79% of them seen just once. The sample comprised blood. The source is a woman younger than 45 in good health. V usage is TRBV5-8 and J usage is TRBJ2-7, with D unresolved. Here the CDR3 DNA reads TGTGCCAGCAGCTTAGGTGTCTCGAGCTCCTACGAGCAGTACTTC. Protein product: CASSLGVSSSYEQYF.